A single TCR beta chain is shown here with its context. This sample stems from a study of OX40 agonist ivuxolimab in advanced cancers. Overall study context: Patients undergoing dose escalation presented with hepatocellular carcinoma, melanoma, renal cell or head and neck cancer. Of the participants, under 50% had some prior anti-PD-1, anti-PD-L1 or anti-CTLA-4 therapy, which was allowed.

CDR1 and CDR2 from the germline V gene are SGHNT and YYREEE (reference sequence). This CDR3 is 13 amino acids long. Trimming shortened V by 0 bases and J by 8 bases, and 11 bases separated the two germline ends. Patients were excluded for autoimmune disease history or systemic immunosuppression. Method: immunoSEQ multiplex PCR; TCRdb's copy keeps in-frame clones and lacks some. The sample shows 30,000 or so clones, about nine tenths of them seen only once. V gene TRBV5-4 combines with J gene TRBJ1-1, with D tentatively TRBD1 (5 bases). This TCR came from an adult with an advanced solid tumor such as melanoma, head and neck, liver or kidney cancer. Sequencing was performed on CD4+ or CD8+ T cells sorted from blood, taken in a trial of the OX40 agonist ivuxolimab. The DNA for the CDR3 is TGTGCCAGCAGCTTGGCTCTGTGGGGGGAAGCTTTCTTT. Its translation: CASSLALWGEAFF.